These 25 T cell receptor beta chains originate from one sample sequenced in a study of T cells in Graves' hyperthyroidism and ophthalmopathy (dated by TCRdb to about 2019). Library prep was done by multiplex PCR. Sequencing used an Illumina HiSeq 2000. The TCR beta CDR3 regions were amplified from the RNA transcripts. The first round of RT-PCR for the TCR CDR3 was performed with the HTBI primer set and the Qiagen OneStep RT-PCR kit. TCRdb handled the public reads itself, with Q25 trimming in fastp and clone calling in MiXCR, and kept productive beta chains. Under each unique CDR3 protein, matching rows form one entry showing the most common genes and DNA. This sample lists about 270,000 distinct CDR3 sequences; around 24% were detected once. The ten largest clones represent roughly 32% of the sample. Sample: blood. These receptors all come from a woman between 40 and 55 years old with Graves' ophthalmopathy.

Many counts were recorded for this clonotype. The chain is built from TRBV24-1 and TRBJ2-3; D remains unclear. CDR3 size: 16 residues. V lost 0 bases and J 0 bases, leaving 9 bases between the germline ends. Per the germline V gene, CDR1 is KGHDR and CDR2 is SFDVKD. CDR3 sequence (DNA): TGTGCCACCAGTGATTTGGGGTCGGCAAGCACAGATACGCAGTATTTT. It translates to CATSDLGSASTDTQYF.

This clonotype came up once. V is TRBV20-1 and J is TRBJ2-2; D unresolved. This CDR3 region has 15 residues. V lost 1 base and J lost 1, with 10 bases in between. The germline gives CDR1 DFQATT, CDR2 SNEGSKA (reference sequence). CDR3 in DNA: TGCAGTGCTAGAGTGCCCGCCAGGAACACCGGGGAGCTGTTTTTT. Its translation is CSARVPARNTGELFF.

This clonotype was seen at least ten times. The CDR3 region has the DNA TGTGCCAGCACCCCGACCCGGGGGGCCACTGAAGCTTTCTTT. Protein: CASTPTRGATEAFF. The chain links TRBV28 to TRBJ1-1; a weak D match, TRBD1 (6 bases). CDR3 size: 14 residues. Germline V CDR1 and CDR2: MDHEN, SYDVKM. Trimming removed 7 bases at V and 4 bases at J, with 16 bases between.

At least ten counts were recorded for this clonotype. The rearrangement links TRBV18 to TRBJ2-5; D may correspond to TRBD1 or TRBD2 (7 bases each). The CDR3 is made up of 19 amino acids. Trimming cost V 4 bases and J 3 bases, with 27 bases left between them. Per the germline V gene, CDR1 is KGHSH and CDR2 is LQKENI. CDR3 coding DNA: TGTGCCAGCTCACTCGCAGACAGGGCTCTTCAGCGGGGTAAAGAGACCCAGTACTTC. As protein: CASSLADRALQRGKETQYF.

This clonotype was found a few times. J is TRBJ2-7 and V is TRBV6-5, with 8 bases matching TRBD2. Germline-derived CDR1 and CDR2 are MNHEY and SVGAGI. This CDR3 is built from 15 residues. V dropped 2 bases and J dropped 3; count of bases not matched to a gene: 6. CDR3 nucleotide sequence: TGTGCCAGCAGTTACACCGGGACTAGTCGCTACGAGCAGTACTTC. Translating gives CASSYTGTSRYEQYF.

This clonotype has ten or more counts. The chain links TRBV29-1 to TRBJ2-7; 13 bases align to TRBD2. CDR1 and CDR2 from the germline V gene are SQVTM and ANQGSEA. The trim removed 6 bases at V and 0 bases at J, leaving 5 bases unmatched. The CDR3 loop spans 15 amino acids. CDR3 protein: CSVIWTSGSSYEQYF. CDR3 sequence (DNA): TGCAGCGTCATATGGACTAGCGGGAGCTCCTACGAGCAGTACTTC.

This clonotype was counted a few times. The genes are TRBV20-1 and TRBJ1-1; D is perhaps TRBD1 (5 bases). This CDR3 is built from 13 residues. V lost 7 bases and J lost 4, with 16 bases in between. Germline CDR1 and CDR2: DFQATT and SNEGSKA (reference sequence). DNA for the CDR3: TGCAGTGTCCAGGGCCCTCTAATCACTGAAGCTTTCTTT. It specifies CSVQGPLITEAFF.

V and J are TRBV28 and TRBJ1-2; 7 bases are shared with TRBD1. This CDR3 has 15 amino acids. Germline CDR1 and CDR2: MDHEN and SYDVKM. The V gene end was trimmed by 4 bases and the J gene end by 8 bases; junction bases not matched to a gene: 13. This chain's CDR3 is CASSWGPSGGKGYTF. CDR3 bases: TGTGCCAGCAGTTGGGGCCCCTCAGGGGGGAAAGGCTACACCTTC.

This clonotype occurred many times. This sequence joins TRBV7-2 and TRBJ1-1, with D perhaps TRBD1 (6 bases). Germline V gene data show CDR1 as SGHTA and CDR2 as FQGNSA. CDR3 length: 13 amino acids. Trimming cost V 4 bases and J 2 bases, with 8 bases left between them. CDR3 in DNA: TGTGCCAGCAGCTCGGGACAAAACACTGAAGCTTTCTTT. It yields the protein CASSSGQNTEAFF.

This clonotype was seen only a few times. The genes are TRBV27 and TRBJ2-5, with TRBD2 matching 8 bases. V was clipped by 5 bases and J by 2 bases; unmatched bases: 13. CDR1 MNHEY and CDR2 SMNVEV come from the germline V gene (reference sequence). This CDR3 contains 17 residues. In nucleotides, the CDR3 is TGTGCCAGCAGTGACACCTACACTAGCGGACTACAAGAGACCCAGTACTTC. It translates to CASSDTYTSGLQETQYF.

This clonotype appeared many times. The J gene is TRBJ2-2, the V gene TRBV6-5, with no clear D. Trimming removed 0 bases from V and 7 bases from J, with 6 bases in between. The V gene's germline CDR1 is MNHEY and CDR2 SVGAGI. The CDR3 extends over 13 amino acids. The CDR3 region has the DNA TGTGCCAGCAGTTACTCGTTCGGCGGGGAGCTGTTTTTT. The encoded protein is CASSYSFGGELFF.

This clonotype was picked up many times. The chain combines TRBV6-2 or TRBV6-3 with TRBJ1-2; D is perhaps TRBD1 (6 bases). There are 18 residues in the CDR3. V was cut by 0 bases and J by 5 bases, with 22 bases left in between. Looked up from germline, CDR1 is MNHEY and CDR2 is SVGEGT. DNA of the CDR3: TGTGCCAGCAGTTACTCGAGTGGGGGCCCACTCGAACGGTATGGCTACACCTTC. Its protein product is CASSYSSGGPLERYGYTF.

This clonotype has a count of ten or more. The chain joins TRBV12-3 or TRBV12-4 to TRBJ1-2, with D possibly being TRBD1 (6 bases). Deletions cut 4 bases from V and 2 bases from J, with 11 bases between. This CDR3 has 14 residues. CDR3 nucleotides: TGTGCCAGCAGTTACAGGGCTGGCAACTATGGCTACACCTTC. Its translation: CASSYRAGNYGYTF.

The table lists this clonotype with many counts. The rearrangement links TRBV12-3 or TRBV12-4 to TRBJ1-1; possibly TRBD1 for D (6 bases). The V gene lost 2 bases and the J gene lost 0 bases, with 7 bases spanning the gap. The CDR3 is 14 amino acids. CDR3 in DNA: TGTGCCAGCAGTTTACAGGGGTTGAACACTGAAGCTTTCTTT. Its translation: CASSLQGLNTEAFF.

This clonotype was recorded many times. V gene TRBV7-3 combines with J gene TRBJ2-2; possible D gene TRBD2, 5 bases. V lost 2 bases, J lost 2 bases, and 18 bases lay in between. This CDR3 is built from 18 residues. Germline values: CDR1 SGHTA, CDR2 FQGTGA. DNA for the CDR3: TGTGCCAGCAGCTTACGGGGTTTTTACTCCTTAAACACCGGGGAGCTGTTTTTT. It codes for CASSLRGFYSLNTGELFF.

This clonotype was detected many times. V usage is TRBV6-2 or TRBV6-3 and J usage is TRBJ1-1; D is unresolved. The V gene's germline CDR1 is MNHEY and CDR2 SVGEGT. The CDR3 spans 14 residues. Trimming stripped 2 bases from V and 5 bases from J, with 12 bases between. The CDR3 nucleotides read TGTGCCAGCAGTTACCGCGGTACTTATACTGAAGCTTTCTTT. Residues: CASSYRGTYTEAFF.

The gene calls are TRBV5-6 and TRBJ2-5; TRBD2 is a possible D gene (6 bases). CDR1 and CDR2 from the germline V gene are SGHDT and YYEEEE. This CDR3 is built from 12 residues. Between the trimmed V and J ends, which lost 6 bases and 10 bases, there was a span of 16 bases. The CDR3 sequence: CASNPWTGVQYF. CDR3 nucleotides: TGTGCCAGCAACCCTTGGACGGGAGTCCAGTACTTC.

This clonotype has more than one count but fewer than ten. This chain connects TRBV7-2 to TRBJ1-1; 9 bases are shared with TRBD1. The germline CDR1 and CDR2 sequences are SGHTA and FQGNSA. V lost 1 base to trimming and J lost 11 bases; unmatched junction nucleotides: 8. This CDR3 has 14 residues. The CDR3 nucleotides read TGTGCCAGCAGCTTAGGGGGACAGGGATTGGGCGCTTTCTTT. Protein: CASSLGGQGLGAFF.

This clonotype was counted at least ten times. The V and J genes are TRBV27 and TRBJ1-2; 10 bases line up with TRBD1. This CDR3 has 14 residues. The V gene end was trimmed by 2 bases and the J gene end by 6 bases; junction bases not matched to a gene: 3. Germline CDR1 MNHEY, CDR2 SMNVEV (reference sequence). The chain's CDR3 is CASSLTGTGDGYTF. The CDR3 DNA follows: TGTGCCAGCAGTTTAACCGGGACAGGGGATGGCTACACCTTC.

At least ten counts were recorded for this clonotype. V gene TRBV24-1 combines with J gene TRBJ2-3; TRBD2 aligns across 14 bases. This CDR3 comprises 17 residues. J gave up 3 bases and V 2 bases, and 3 bases lay outside the gene matches. Germline CDR1 is KGHDR and CDR2 is SFDVKD. In DNA form, the CDR3 reads TGTGCCACCAGTGATTGGGGGACTAGCGGGAGAACAGATACGCAGTATTTT. Its translation: CATSDWGTSGRTDTQYF.

There are many counts of this clonotype. The chain has TRBV7-3 and TRBJ2-2, with D uncertain. The V gene lost 4 bases and the J gene lost 4 bases, with 7 bases spanning the gap. CDR1 is SGHTA, CDR2 FQGTGA, per germline. The CDR3 contains 13 residues. The CDR3 DNA reads TGTGCCAGCAGCTCCCCTTCCACCGGGGAGCTGTTTTTT. It translates to CASSSPSTGELFF.

In this sample, this clonotype turned up many times. One end of the junction does not line up with germline, which may come from a read error. The V and J genes are TRBV6-1 and TRBJ2-7; 14 bases are shared with TRBD2. This CDR3 comprises 15 residues. Looked up from germline, CDR1 is MNHNS and CDR2 is SASEGT. The CDR3 region is CAGSGTSGSSYEQYF. CDR3 DNA sequence: TGTGCCGGCAGCGGGACTAGCGGGAGTTCCTACGAGCAGTACTTC.

This clonotype was seen ten or more times. This rearrangement joins TRBV4-1 to TRBJ2-7; 11 nucleotides match TRBD2. V lost 0 bases, J lost 2 bases, and 15 bases stayed unmatched. Germline V gene lookup returns CDR1 MGHRA and CDR2 YSYEKL. This CDR3 spans 20 amino acids. Here the CDR3 reads CASSQDHTPGGTSGTYEQYF. The CDR3 DNA is TGCGCCAGCAGCCAAGATCACACGCCGGGAGGGACTAGCGGCACCTACGAGCAGTACTTC.

This clonotype occurred many times. The chain is built from TRBV11-2 and TRBJ1-5; TRBD1 matches at 9 bases. V trimming: 5 bases; J trimming: 3 bases; junction bases outside the gene matches: 8. The CDR3 has 16 residues. Germline values: CDR1 SGHAT, CDR2 FQNNGV. This CDR3 is CASSVTGTGNNQPQHF. CDR3 bases: TGTGCCAGCAGCGTAACCGGGACAGGGAACAATCAGCCCCAGCATTTT.

In this sample, this clonotype turned up many times. The chain carries TRBV27 and TRBJ2-7, with D perhaps assigned TRBD1 or TRBD2 (6 bases each). The CDR3 length is 14 residues. V was trimmed by 4 bases and J by 9 bases, leaving 19 bases between them. The germline V gene has CDR1 MNHEY and CDR2 SMNVEV (reference sequence). DNA for the CDR3: TGTGCCAGCAGTTCCGCGGGACAAAATTTGGGGCAGTACTTC. As protein: CASSSAGQNLGQYF.